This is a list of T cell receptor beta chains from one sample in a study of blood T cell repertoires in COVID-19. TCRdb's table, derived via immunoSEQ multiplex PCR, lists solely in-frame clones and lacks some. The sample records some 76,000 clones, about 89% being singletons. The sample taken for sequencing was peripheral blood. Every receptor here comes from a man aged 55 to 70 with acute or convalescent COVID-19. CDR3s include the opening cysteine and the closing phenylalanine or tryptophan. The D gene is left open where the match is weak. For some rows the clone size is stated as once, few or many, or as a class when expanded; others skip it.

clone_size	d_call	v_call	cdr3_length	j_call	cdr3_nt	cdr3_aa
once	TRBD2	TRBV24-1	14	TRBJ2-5	TGTGCCACCAGTGGAGCAGGGACTAGGGATGCCCAGTACTTC	CATSGAGTRDAQYF
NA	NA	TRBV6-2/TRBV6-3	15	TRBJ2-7	TGTGCCAGCAGCCCACATGGACAGAACTCCTACGAGCAGTACTTC	CASSPHGQNSYEQYF
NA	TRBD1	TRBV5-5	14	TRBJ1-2	TGTGCCAGCAGCTTGGCTAAGACAGGGGACGGCTACACCTTC	CASSLAKTGDGYTF
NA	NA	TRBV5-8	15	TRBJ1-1	TGTGCCAGCAGCCTCCCCCCCCACAGGGCTACTGAAGCTTTCTTT	CASSLPPHRATEAFF
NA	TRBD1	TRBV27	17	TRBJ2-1	TGTGCCAGCAGTTACTCATACAGGGGGCTTTCGGCCAATGAGCAGTTCTTC	CASSYSYRGLSANEQFF
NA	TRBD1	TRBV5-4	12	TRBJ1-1	TGTGCCAGCAGCCTCGACAGGGGTGAAGCTTTCTTT	CASSLDRGEAFF
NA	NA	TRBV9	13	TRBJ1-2	TGTGCCAGCAGCGTAGCTACAGGTTATGGCTACACCTTC	CASSVATGYGYTF
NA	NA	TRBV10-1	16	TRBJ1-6	TGCGCCAGCAGTGAGGTCGCCGGGAGCGGTTATTCACCCCTCCACTTT	CASSEVAGSGYSPLHF
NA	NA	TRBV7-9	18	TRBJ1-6	TGTGCCAGCAGCTTAGATAGGGGGGGCAGCTCCTATAATTCACCCCTCCACTTT	CASSLDRGGSSYNSPLHF
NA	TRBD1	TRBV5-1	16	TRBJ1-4	TGCGCCAGCAGACGGACAGGGGGCGCGACTAATGAAAAACTGTTTTTT	CASRRTGGATNEKLFF
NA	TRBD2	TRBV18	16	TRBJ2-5	TGTGCCAGCTCACCATCGGGACTAGTTCACCAAGAGACCCAGTACTTC	CASSPSGLVHQETQYF
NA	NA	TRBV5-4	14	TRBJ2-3	TGTGCCAGCAGCCCTAGCTCTCTGGCAGATACGCAGTATTTT	CASSPSSLADTQYF
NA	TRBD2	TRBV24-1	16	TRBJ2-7	TGTGCCACCAGTGAGTCCACTAGCGGTCAGGGGTGGGAGCAGTACTTC	CATSESTSGQGWEQYF
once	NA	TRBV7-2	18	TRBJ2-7	TGTGCCAGCAGCGAGAAGCGGGCCCCCTCGCTAGAATCCTACGAGCAGTACTTC	CASSEKRAPSLESYEQYF
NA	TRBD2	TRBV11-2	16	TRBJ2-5	TGTGCCAGCAGCTTAGACCCCCCGGGGGGGCTAGAGACCCAGTACTTC	CASSLDPPGGLETQYF
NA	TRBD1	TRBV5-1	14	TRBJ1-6	TGCGCCAGCAGCCCGGACAGGCCTGATTCACCCCTCCACTTT	CASSPDRPDSPLHF
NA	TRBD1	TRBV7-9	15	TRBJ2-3	TGTGCCAGCAGCCTCGACAGGGCGGGCACAGATACGCAGTATTTT	CASSLDRAGTDTQYF
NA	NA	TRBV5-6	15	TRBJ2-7	TGTGCCAGCAGCTTACAGGGAATTAGGGTCTACGAGCAGTACTTC	CASSLQGIRVYEQYF
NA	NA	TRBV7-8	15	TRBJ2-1	TGTGCCAGCAGCCAATCTCAGGGGTACTACAATGAGCAGTTCTTC	CASSQSQGYYNEQFF
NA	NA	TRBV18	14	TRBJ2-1	TGTGCCAGCTCACCTTCCGGGAAAGACAATGAGCAGTTCTTC	CASSPSGKDNEQFF
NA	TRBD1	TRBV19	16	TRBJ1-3	TGTGCCAGTAGTGCCGGACAGGCCATCTCTGGAAACACCATATATTTT	CASSAGQAISGNTIYF
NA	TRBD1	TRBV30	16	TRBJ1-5	TGTGCCTGGAGTGGGTCAGGGGGCCCGGATTTTCAGCCCCAGCATTTT	CAWSGSGGPDFQPQHF
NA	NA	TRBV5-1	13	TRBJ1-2	TGCGCCAGCAGCTTGGACGGAGACTATGGCTACACCTTC	CASSLDGDYGYTF
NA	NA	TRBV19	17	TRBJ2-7	TGTGCCAGTAGCGTGAACAGGGGCTTAGCGGGACCCTACGAGCAGTACTTC	CASSVNRGLAGPYEQYF
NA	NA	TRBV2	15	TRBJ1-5	TGTGCCAGCAGTGACCTAGGGGCCGGCAATCAGCCCCAGCATTTT	CASSDLGAGNQPQHF
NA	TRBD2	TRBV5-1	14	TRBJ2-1	TGCGCCAGCAGCTTGGGACTAGCGGGAAATGAGCAGTTCTTC	CASSLGLAGNEQFF
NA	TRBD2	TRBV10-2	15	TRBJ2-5	TGCGCCAGCAGTGAGTCCGGGACTAGTAGTGAGACCCAGTACTTC	CASSESGTSSETQYF
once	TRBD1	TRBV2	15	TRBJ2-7	TGTGCCAGCAGTGACCGGGGACAGCTCTTCTACGAGCAGTACTTC	CASSDRGQLFYEQYF
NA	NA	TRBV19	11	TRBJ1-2	TGTGCCAGTAGTATGGCAGATGGCTACACCTTC	CASSMADGYTF